Each of the 27 T cell receptor beta chains below was sequenced from the same sample in a study of response to subunit inactivated influenza vaccine. TCRdb used MiXCR to reprocess the RT-PCR reads, holding one entry per CDR3 protein. The sample consists of hundreds of thousands of distinct CDR3 sequences, around a sixth of them appearing once. The starting material was PBMCs from blood, obtained about 11 days after vaccination. The receptors originated from a man in his forties or fifties who received an inactivated influenza vaccine.

The chain recombines TRBV6-2 or TRBV6-3 with TRBJ1-5, with TRBD1 matching over 9 bases. Germline lookup yields CDR1 MNHEY and CDR2 SVGEGT. There are 16 residues in the CDR3. The J segment lost 1 base and the V segment lost 6 bases, leaving 7 bases of the junction unmatched. For the CDR3, the DNA is TGTGCCAGCAGCCAAAACACAGGGGGCAGCAATCAGCCCCAGCATTTT. Its protein is CASSQNTGGSNQPQHF.

The genes are TRBV6-2 or TRBV6-3 and TRBJ2-1, with 9 nucleotides matching TRBD2. The CDR3 spans 14 residues. From germline, CDR1 is MNHEY and CDR2 SVGEGT. Trimming took 8 bases from V and 7 from J; bases not matched to a gene: 9. This CDR3 reads CASELAGVVNEQFF. In DNA, the CDR3 is TGTGCCAGCGAGTTAGCGGGAGTTGTTAATGAGCAGTTCTTC.

The V call is TRBV6-1, the J call TRBJ2-2, with TRBD2 matching 13 bases. With V trimmed by 5 bases and J by 4 bases, 10 bases remained unmatched. The CDR3 covers 18 residues. CDR1 and CDR2 from the germline V gene are MNHNS and SASEGT. For the CDR3, the DNA is TGTGCCAGCAGTCGGACTAGCGGGAGAGGGTACGGCACCGGGGAGCTGTTTTTT. Its protein is CASSRTSGRGYGTGELFF.

This clonotype was counted ten times or more. The rearrangement joins TRBV20-1 to TRBJ1-2, with 9 bases lining up with TRBD1. The CDR3 length is 13 residues. Germline V lookup: CDR1 DFQATT, CDR2 SNEGSKA (reference sequence). After removal of 2 bases from V and 8 bases from J, the junction contained 6 bases not matched to a gene. In DNA, the CDR3 is TGCAGTGCTAGAACCGGGACAGGGTTCGGCTACACCTTC. It translates to CSARTGTGFGYTF.

V gene TRBV2 combines with J gene TRBJ2-5; D ambiguous. The V end was cut by 6 bases, the J end by 5 bases, with 10 bases between. This CDR3 comprises 12 residues. CDR1 SNHLY and CDR2 FYNNEI come from the germline V gene. The chain's CDR3 is CASSDLSETQYF. The CDR3 DNA sequence: TGTGCCAGCAGCGACCTGTCGGAGACCCAGTACTTC.

In this sample, this clonotype turned up a few times. J is TRBJ2-1 and V is TRBV6-5; the match to TRBD2 covers 8 bases. The V and J ends lost 2 bases and 4 bases, in that order; junction bases with no gene match: 4. Germline CDR1 MNHEY, CDR2 SVGAGI. CDR3 length: 15 residues. The CDR3 nucleotides read TGTGCCAGCAGTTACCGGGGGGGTTTGTACAATGAGCAGTTCTTC. Translating gives CASSYRGGLYNEQFF.

The rearrangement joins TRBV6-4 to TRBJ2-1, with D possibly being TRBD2 (6 bases). This CDR3 contains 15 residues. CDR1 and CDR2 from the germline V gene are MRHNA and SNTAGT. Trimming stripped 7 bases from V and 0 bases from J, with 13 bases between. The CDR3 DNA follows: TGTGCCAGCATCGAGGTCGGGGGCTCCTACAATGAGCAGTTCTTC. Protein sequence: CASIEVGGSYNEQFF.

The J gene is TRBJ2-3, the V gene TRBV20-1, with TRBD2 matching 7 bases. This CDR3 contains 14 residues. Germline loops: CDR1 DFQATT, CDR2 SNEGSKA (reference sequence). V dropped 4 bases and J dropped 1; count of bases not matched to a gene: 5. CDR3 loop: CSATSLAGTDTQYF. The CDR3 DNA sequence: TGCAGTGCTACGTCCCTAGCGGGCACAGATACGCAGTATTTT.

This chain joins TRBV12-3 or TRBV12-4 and TRBJ1-6; D is unclear. The V and J ends lost 6 bases and 7 bases respectively, with 10 bases between them. The length of the CDR3 is 13 residues. CDR3 residues: CASSLKINSPLHF. CDR3 bases: TGTGCCAGCAGCCTCAAAATAAATTCACCCCTCCACTTT.

The genes are TRBV6-2 or TRBV6-3 and TRBJ2-6; no firm D call. V shed 6 bases and J shed 0 bases, with 12 bases lying between them. The germline CDR1 and CDR2 sequences are MNHEY and SVGEGT. This CDR3 spans 16 amino acids. CDR3 nucleotide sequence: TGTGCCAGCAGCCCGATTAAAACCTCTGGGGCCAACGTCCTGACTTTC. Translation: CASSPIKTSGANVLTF.

Only a few counts were recorded for this clonotype. The V gene is TRBV6-1, the J gene TRBJ2-2; D might be TRBD2 (6 bases). The CDR3 runs to 15 residues. Deletions cut 2 bases from V and 7 bases from J, with 14 bases between. CDR1 is MNHNS, CDR2 SASEGT, per germline. CDR3 sequence: CASSEPGGTSGELFF. CDR3 in DNA: TGTGCCAGCAGTGAACCTGGAGGGACGAGCGGGGAGCTGTTTTTT.

This clonotype was counted between two and nine times. The chain recombines TRBV5-1 with TRBJ2-7, with a possible D match to TRBD1 (6 bases). Germline V CDR1 and CDR2: SGHRS, YFSETQ. The CDR3 consists of 12 residues. V was trimmed by 4 bases and J by 4 bases, leaving 9 bases between them. The CDR3: CASSPDRYEQYF. CDR3 DNA sequence: TGCGCCAGCAGCCCGGACAGATACGAGCAGTACTTC.

This clonotype was detected ten times or more. This chain uses TRBV29-1 with TRBJ2-3, with 9 positions matching TRBD1. The CDR3 runs to 13 residues. The germline gives CDR1 SQVTM, CDR2 ANQGSEA. With V trimmed by 7 bases and J by 9 bases, 11 bases remained unmatched. CDR3 protein: CSGTGTGRGTQYF. As DNA, the CDR3 is TGCAGCGGGACAGGGACAGGGAGAGGCACGCAGTATTTT.

This clonotype has just a few counts. This chain links TRBV19 with TRBJ2-7; possibly TRBD1 for D (6 bases). Germline V lookup: CDR1 LNHDA, CDR2 SQIVND (reference sequence). The length of the CDR3 is 14 residues. Deletions cut 3 bases from V and 3 bases from J, with 12 bases between. The CDR3 spells CASSIYRGNYEQYF. As DNA, the CDR3 is TGTGCCAGTAGTATCTATAGGGGGAACTACGAGCAGTACTTC.

The CDR3 DNA is TGTGCCTGGAGTATAGGAGAGACCCAGTACTTC. This codes for CAWSIGETQYF. This chain joins TRBV30 and TRBJ2-5; no reliable D call. V was clipped by 2 bases and J by 4 bases, with 5 bases between them. This CDR3 has 11 residues. Per the germline V gene, CDR1 is GTSNPN and CDR2 is SVGIG (reference sequence).

This clonotype was picked up a small number of times. This sequence joins TRBV7-9 and TRBJ1-1; TRBD1 agrees at 7 bases. This CDR3 is 13 amino acids long. Germline CDR1 and CDR2: SEHNR and FQNEAQ (reference sequence). Trimming removed 8 bases from V and 0 bases from J; junction bases left unmatched: 3. In DNA form, the CDR3 reads TGTGCCAGCGGACAGGAAATGAACACTGAAGCTTTCTTT. Amino acids: CASGQEMNTEAFF.

This clonotype was detected only a few times. V usage is TRBV27 and J usage is TRBJ1-1, with TRBD1 matching over 7 bases. This CDR3 has 13 residues. CDR1 and CDR2 from the germline V gene are MNHEY and SMNVEV (reference sequence). V lost 4 bases and J lost 4; bases outside the gene matches: 3. CDR3 protein: CASSWGQSTEAFF. The CDR3 DNA reads TGTGCCAGCAGTTGGGGACAGAGCACTGAAGCTTTCTTT.

The table lists this clonotype with a few counts. The rearrangement uses TRBV6-1 and TRBJ1-5; tentative D call: TRBD1 (5 bases). V was trimmed by 6 bases and J by 6 bases, leaving 18 bases between them. The CDR3 loop spans 15 amino acids. In germline, CDR1 is MNHNS, CDR2 SASEGT. Here the CDR3 reads CASSLPGGAGQPQHF. The CDR3 nucleotides are TGTGCCAGCAGCCTCCCGGGAGGGGCTGGTCAGCCCCAGCATTTT.

J is TRBJ2-2 and V is TRBV7-6; D unresolved. CDR3 length: 14 residues. The V end was cut by 6 bases, the J end by 0 bases, with 8 bases between. The germline V gene has CDR1 SGHVS and CDR2 FNYEAQ. This chain's CDR3 is CASSQMANTGELFF. CDR3 DNA: TGTGCCAGCAGTCAAATGGCGAACACCGGGGAGCTGTTTTTT.

This clonotype was seen a handful of times. This chain links TRBV3-1 with TRBJ2-7, with D possibly matching TRBD1 (5 bases). Per germline, CDR1 LGHDT and CDR2 YNNKEL (reference sequence). V lost 4 bases and J 3 bases, leaving 16 bases between the germline ends. The CDR3 consists of 15 residues. In nucleotides, the CDR3 is TGTGCCAGCAGCCCGTCCCTGCAGGGCTTCTACGAGCAGTACTTC. Its protein product is CASSPSLQGFYEQYF.

A few counts support this clonotype. This chain uses TRBV5-1 with TRBJ2-1; TRBD2 aligns across 7 bases. Trimming at V came to 4 bases and at J to 0 bases, leaving 10 bases not matched to a gene. CDR3 size: 17 residues. From germline, CDR1 is SGHRS and CDR2 YFSETQ. The CDR3 here is CASSLGGGPISYNEQFF. The CDR3 DNA sequence: TGCGCCAGCAGCCTGGGGGGGGGACCAATCTCCTACAATGAGCAGTTCTTC.

The rearrangement uses TRBV6-2 or TRBV6-3 and TRBJ2-7; the match to TRBD2 covers 13 bases. The J segment lost 4 bases and the V segment lost 6 bases, leaving 6 bases of the junction unmatched. There are 15 residues in the CDR3. Germline CDR1 MNHEY, CDR2 SVGEGT. The CDR3 DNA reads TGTGCCAGCAGGCCCGGGACTAGCGGGATTTACGAGCAGTACTTC. Its translation is CASRPGTSGIYEQYF.

In its sample, this clonotype was seen a few times. This sequence joins TRBV20-1 and TRBJ1-2; tentative D call: TRBD1 (5 bases). Per germline, CDR1 DFQATT and CDR2 SNEGSKA (reference sequence). CDR3 size: 13 residues. Deletions cut 2 bases from V and 3 bases from J, with 10 bases between. Written as DNA, the CDR3 is TGCAGTGCTAGATCAGGGAATGACTATGGCTACACCTTC. Translation: CSARSGNDYGYTF.

This clonotype appeared a few times. V is TRBV29-1 and J is TRBJ1-2; tentatively, D is TRBD1 (6 bases). The V end was cut by 7 bases, the J end by 3 bases, with 12 bases between. This CDR3 is 12 amino acids long. Germline assignment: CDR1 SQVTM and CDR2 ANQGSEA. CDR3 coding DNA: TGCAGCGCTGAGGCAGGGGACTATGGCTACACCTTC. It encodes CSAEAGDYGYTF.

This sequence joins TRBV10-3 and TRBJ2-2; TRBD1 agrees at 8 bases. The trim removed 6 bases at V and 7 bases at J, leaving 4 bases unmatched. Germline-derived CDR1 and CDR2 are ENHRY and SYGVKD. The CDR3 is 13 amino acids. The CDR3 nucleotides are TGTGCCATCAGCCTCGACAGGGGCGGGGAGCTGTTTTTT. It translates to CAISLDRGGELFF.

This clonotype appeared a few times. The CDR3 DNA is TGTGCCAGCAGCTTGGACCTACCTTCGGGAGACGAGCAGTACTTC. It is translated as CASSLDLPSGDEQYF. The chain recombines TRBV5-5 with TRBJ2-7, with a tentative D call TRBD2 (6 bases). The germline V gene encodes CDR1 SGHKS and CDR2 YYEKEE (reference sequence). V was trimmed by 0 bases and J by 5 bases, leaving 15 bases between them. This CDR3 is built from 15 residues.

The V and J genes are TRBV5-5 and TRBJ2-3, with D possibly being TRBD1 or TRBD2 (5 bases each). The CDR3 totals 14 residues. V was shortened by 3 bases and J by 10 bases, with 18 bases between the two germline ends. Germline values: CDR1 SGHKS, CDR2 YYEKEE (reference sequence). The CDR3 DNA sequence: TGTGCCAGCAGCTCAGGGCCCGGGGCCCCTTCGCAGTATTTT. It encodes CASSSGPGAPSQYF. Based on the CDR3 plus reference TRBV5-5 and TRBJ2-3, the full variable domain is DAGVTQSPTHLIKTRGQQVTLRCSPISGHKSVSWYQQVLGQGPQFIFQYYEKEERGRGNFPDRFSARQFPNYSSELNVNALLLGDSALYLCASSSGPGAPSQYFGPGTRLTVL.